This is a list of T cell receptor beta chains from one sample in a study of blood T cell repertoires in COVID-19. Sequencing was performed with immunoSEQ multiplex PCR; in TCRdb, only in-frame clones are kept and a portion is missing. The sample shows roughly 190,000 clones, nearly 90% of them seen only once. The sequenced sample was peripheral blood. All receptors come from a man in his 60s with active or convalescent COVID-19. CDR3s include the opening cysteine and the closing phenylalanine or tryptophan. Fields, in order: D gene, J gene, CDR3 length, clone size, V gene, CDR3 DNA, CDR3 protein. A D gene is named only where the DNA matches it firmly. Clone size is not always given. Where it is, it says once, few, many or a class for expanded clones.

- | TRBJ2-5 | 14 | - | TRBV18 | TGTGCCAGCTCACCAAGCACGGCGGGGGAGACCCAGTACTTC | CASSPSTAGETQYF
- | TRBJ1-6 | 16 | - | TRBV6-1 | TGTGCCAGCAGTGAGGAGGGAATTACCTATAATTCACCCCTCCACTTT | CASSEEGITYNSPLHF
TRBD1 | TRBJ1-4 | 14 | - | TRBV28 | TGTGCCAGCAGGCAGGGACAGGGGGCGCAAAAACTGTTTTTT | CASRQGQGAQKLFF
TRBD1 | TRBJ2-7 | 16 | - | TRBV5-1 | TGCGCCAGCAGCTGGCTTCGGGACAGGGGGGATCGCGAGCAGTACTTC | CASSWLRDRGDREQYF
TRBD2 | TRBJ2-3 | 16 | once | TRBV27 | TGTGCCAGCGCGCCGCCCCAGCGGGGTGGCACAGATACGCAGTATTTT | CASAPPQRGGTDTQYF
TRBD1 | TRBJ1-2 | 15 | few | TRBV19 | TGTGCCAGTAGTAGGGGACAGGGGATGGGCTATGGCTACACCTTC | CASSRGQGMGYGYTF
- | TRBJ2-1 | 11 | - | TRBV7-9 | TGTGCCAGCAGCCGAGAGGGTGGATTTATCTTC | CASSREGGFIF
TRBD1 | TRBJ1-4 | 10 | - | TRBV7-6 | TGTGCCAGCAGTGGCAGGGGGCTGTTTTTT | CASSGRGLFF
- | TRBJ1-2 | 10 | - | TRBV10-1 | TGCGCCAGCAGGAAGACCGGGGTAATCTTC | CASRKTGVIF
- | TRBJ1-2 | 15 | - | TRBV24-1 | TGTGCCACCAGTGATAAACAGGGATACGGCTATGGCTACACCTTC | CATSDKQGYGYGYTF
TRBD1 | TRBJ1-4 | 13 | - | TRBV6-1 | TGTGCCAGCAGTTCGACGACAGGGTCGAAACTGTTTTTT | CASSSTTGSKLFF
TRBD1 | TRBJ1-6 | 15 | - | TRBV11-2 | TGTGCCAGCAGCTCTCGGACAGGGGTAAATTCACCCCTCCACTTT | CASSSRTGVNSPLHF